The TCR beta chain under discussion was sequenced for a study of metastatic and nonmetastatic thyroid tumors. Study-level background: From malignant and benign thyroid patients, repertoires in blood and in tumor or nodule tissue were compared.

TCRdb re-called the PCR reads through MiXCR. The sample yields about 19,000 clones, approximately 17% seen once. The CDR3 loop spans 18 amino acids. Germline values: CDR1 SGHTA, CDR2 FQGNSA. Trimming removed 2 bases from V and 6 bases from J, with 20 bases in between. Every patient underwent thyroid surgery untreated. This clone was recorded many times. What it binds is unknown. Points from the study as a whole: Within blood and tumor, benign nodules reportedly had significantly lower TCR beta diversity than malignant thyroid tumors did.

Sequences were obtained from blood. This clonotype originated in a male donor with papillary thyroid cancer or a benign thyroid nodule (not recorded which). Some clones in this sample may be carry-over from other donors' samples. The chain combines TRBV7-2 with TRBJ1-6; no clear D. As DNA, the CDR3 is TGTGCCAGCAGCTTACTAGTTTCAGGTCCGCCGGCTAATTCACCCCTCCACTTT. Translating it yields CASSLLVSGPPANSPLHF. The whole variable domain, remainder taken from reference TRBV7-2 and TRBJ1-6, is GAGVSQSPSNKVTEKGKDVELRCDPISGHTALYWYRQSLGQGLEFLIYFQGNSAPDKSGLPSDRFSAERTGGSVSTLTIQRTQQEDSAVYLCASSLLVSGPPANSPLHFGNGTRLTVT.